These T cell receptor beta chains were read from a single sample in a study of blood T cell repertoires in COVID-19. Clones were sequenced by immunoSEQ multiplex PCR, and TCRdb holds only the in-frame ones, with some missing. Of 250,000 to 300,000 clones in the sample, roughly nine tenths were seen once. Sequenced input: peripheral blood. These TCRs come from a man in his late teens or twenties with active or convalescent COVID-19. Each CDR3 is given with its conserved first and last residue. Fields, in order: D gene, J gene, V gene, clone size, CDR3 DNA, CDR3 protein. A D gene is named only where the DNA matches it firmly. Clone size is not always given. Where it is, it says once, few, many or a class for expanded clones.

TRBD1	TRBJ1-5	TRBV2	once	TGTGCCAGCAGTGAACAGGGGGCAAGCCAGCCCCAGCATTTT	CASSEQGASQPQHF
-	TRBJ1-5	TRBV6-5	-	TGTGCCAGCACCCCATTGCCTACGGATCAGCCCCAGCATTTT	CASTPLPTDQPQHF
TRBD1	TRBJ2-2	TRBV5-4	-	TGTGCCAGCAGCGGGACAGGGTTCACCGGGGAGCTGTTTTTT	CASSGTGFTGELFF
-	TRBJ1-5	TRBV28	few	TGTGCCAGCAGTCCCCTGTTTCAGCCCCAGCATTTT	CASSPLFQPQHF
TRBD2	TRBJ2-1	TRBV7-8	-	TGTGCCAGCAGCCCTCCCGGGAGGGGGCAGTTCTTC	CASSPPGRGQFF
-	TRBJ2-7	TRBV27	-	TGTGCCAGCAGTTTAGGCGGGTTCCACGAGCAGTACTTC	CASSLGGFHEQYF
-	TRBJ2-2	TRBV29-1	-	TGCAGCGTTGAAGATCCGGGACACGCCGACACCGGGGAGCTGTTTTTT	CSVEDPGHADTGELFF
-	TRBJ1-1	TRBV5-4	-	TGTGCCAGCAGCTTGGACGTTGGTGCGCGTACTGAAGCTTTCTTT	CASSLDVGARTEAFF
-	TRBJ2-7	TRBV27	-	TGTGCCAGCAGAACCCAGGGTAACGAGCAGTACTTC	CASRTQGNEQYF
TRBD2	TRBJ2-7	TRBV3-1/TRBV3-2	-	TGTGCCAGCAGCCAAATGGAGCTAGCGGGATACTACGAGCAGTACTTC	CASSQMELAGYYEQYF
-	TRBJ1-5	TRBV28	-	TGTGCCAGCACCCCTTCAGGGGTTACTTATCAGCCCCAGCATTTT	CASTPSGVTYQPQHF
-	TRBJ2-3	TRBV4-1	-	TGCGCCAGCAACGCCCTAGGTTCAGATACGCAGTATTTT	CASNALGSDTQYF
-	TRBJ2-7	TRBV11-1	-	TGTGCCAGCAGCTCCAGCTTGGGCCCCCTAGCCAGCGAGCAGTACTTC	CASSSSLGPLASEQYF
-	TRBJ1-2	TRBV7-9	-	TGTGCCAGCAGCTTAAGAGGCTATGGCTACACCTTC	CASSLRGYGYTF
-	TRBJ2-7	TRBV25-1	-	TGTGCCAGCAGTGACCTCTACGAGCAGTACTTC	CASSDLYEQYF
-	TRBJ1-1	TRBV15	-	TGTGCCACCAGCAGAGACCCTGTGAACACTGAAGCTTTCTTT	CATSRDPVNTEAFF
-	TRBJ2-3	TRBV27	-	TGTGCCAGCAGCCCCGGGACTGGTATTAGCACAGATACGCAGTATTTT	CASSPGTGISTDTQYF
TRBD1	TRBJ2-7	TRBV9	-	TGTGCCAGCAGCGTATATGGTCAGGGGGCCTACGAGCAGTACTTC	CASSVYGQGAYEQYF
TRBD1	TRBJ2-2	TRBV19	-	TGTGCCTCCCGGGACAGGGGTATAACCGGGGAGCTGTTTTTT	CASRDRGITGELFF
-	TRBJ1-1	TRBV28	-	TGTGCCAGCAGCCCCAGACAGTCGGAAGCTTTCTTT	CASSPRQSEAFF
-	TRBJ1-1	TRBV27	-	TGTGCCAGCATAGGTTACAGCCTGATTGCTTTCTTT	CASIGYSLIAFF
-	TRBJ2-3	TRBV9	-	TGTGCCAGCAGCGTTAGTAGCGGAGGGAGCACAGATACGCAGTATTTT	CASSVSSGGSTDTQYF
TRBD1	TRBJ1-4	TRBV6-1	few	TGTGCCAGCAGGGAAGGACAGGGGCGTGAAAAACTGTTTTTT	CASREGQGREKLFF
TRBD1	TRBJ1-5	TRBV6-5	-	TGTGCCAGCAGTTACTACGGACAGGGGGCGGAACAGCCCCAGCATTTT	CASSYYGQGAEQPQHF
-	TRBJ1-4	TRBV24-1	-	TGTGCCACCAGTGCGGGTAGGAATGAAAAACTGTTTTTT	CATSAGRNEKLFF
-	TRBJ1-6	TRBV7-9	-	TGTGCCAGCAGCCCCGACGGGAGCTCCTATAATTCACCCCTCCACTTT	CASSPDGSSYNSPLHF
TRBD1	TRBJ2-3	TRBV12-3/TRBV12-4	-	TGTGCCAGCAGTCAGGGGGAGTTAGATACGCAGTATTTT	CASSQGELDTQYF
TRBD1	TRBJ2-1	TRBV6-1	-	TGTGCCAGCAGTGACCTCATGAAGACAGGGTCCTACAATGAGCAGTTCTTC	CASSDLMKTGSYNEQFF
-	TRBJ1-2	TRBV9	-	TGTGCCAGCAGCGTAGGGGCGTATACCTATGGCTACACCTTC	CASSVGAYTYGYTF
-	TRBJ2-7	TRBV24-1	-	TGTGCCACCAGTGAGGCCCACTCCTACGAGCAGTACTTC	CATSEAHSYEQYF
-	TRBJ2-2	TRBV10-3	few	TGTGCCATCAGTAATCTACAGGGTAACACCGGGGAGCTGTTTTTT	CAISNLQGNTGELFF
-	TRBJ1-1	TRBV9	-	TGTGCCAGCAGCGTAGTGGGGGCTGGGACTGAAGCTTTCTTT	CASSVVGAGTEAFF
TRBD1	TRBJ2-7	TRBV19	-	TGTGCCAGTAGTCCCATTTTAGGGGGCCGAGAGTTCGAGCAGTACTTC	CASSPILGGREFEQYF
-	TRBJ1-1	TRBV11-2	-	TGTGCCAGCAGCTTCGGGGGGGGAGAGACTGAAGCTTTCTTT	CASSFGGGETEAFF
TRBD1	TRBJ1-2	TRBV29-1	-	TGCAGCGTTGAATCGCAGGGGGCGGGTGGCTACACCTTC	CSVESQGAGGYTF
-	TRBJ2-7	TRBV5-5	once	TGTGCCAGCAGCTTCAGGTTCCGCGAGCAGTACTTC	CASSFRFREQYF
-	TRBJ1-1	TRBV6-1	few	TGTGCCAGCAGTGAACTAGGGGATAACACTGAAGCTTTCTTT	CASSELGDNTEAFF
TRBD2	TRBJ2-1	TRBV5-6	-	TGTGCCAGCAGCCAGGTAGCGGGGGTGCAGTTCTTC	CASSQVAGVQFF
-	TRBJ1-3	TRBV5-1	-	TGCGCCAGCAGAAGCGACCTTGCTGCTGGAAACACCATATATTTT	CASRSDLAAGNTIYF
TRBD2	TRBJ2-3	TRBV18	once	TGTGCCAGCTCACCCCCTCTGGGGGGAGGGCCCACAGATACGCAGTATTTT	CASSPPLGGGPTDTQYF
TRBD2	TRBJ2-1	TRBV5-4	-	TGTGCCAGCAGCCCTCTAGGCGCGGGGGGGCTCGCTGAGCAGTTCTTC	CASSPLGAGGLAEQFF
-	TRBJ2-1	TRBV5-4	-	TGTGCCAGCAGCAAAGCCCAGGGCAGGCATGAGCAGTTCTTC	CASSKAQGRHEQFF
-	TRBJ2-2	TRBV25-1	-	TGTGCCAGCTGGTCGGGGTACACCGGGGAGCTGTTTTTT	CASWSGYTGELFF
-	TRBJ2-2	TRBV9	once	TGTGCCAGCAGCCTCTATACAGGGCACGGGGAGCTGTTTTTT	CASSLYTGHGELFF
TRBD1	TRBJ2-7	TRBV30	once	TGTGCCTGGAGTACAGGGACAGGGGGCTACGAGCAGTACTTC	CAWSTGTGGYEQYF
TRBD1	TRBJ2-6	TRBV6-5	-	TGTGCCAGCAGGGACAGGCCGTCTGGGGCCAACGTCCTGACTTTC	CASRDRPSGANVLTF
-	TRBJ1-1	TRBV12-5	-	TGTGCTAGTGGACCGTTGGGACAAGAAGCTTTCTTT	CASGPLGQEAFF
TRBD1	TRBJ1-6	TRBV6-5	-	TGTGCCAGCAGTCGGACAGGGGATTCACCCCTCCACTTT	CASSRTGDSPLHF
TRBD2	TRBJ2-5	TRBV14	-	TGTGCCAGCAGCCAAGTTAGCGGGAAAGAGACCCAGTACTTC	CASSQVSGKETQYF
TRBD1	TRBJ2-1	TRBV27	-	TGTGCCAGCAGGGTACAGGGGGGCGAGCAGTTCTTC	CASRVQGGEQFF
-	TRBJ2-7	TRBV29-1	-	TGCAGCGTTGAAGACCATGGTGGCACCGAGCAGTACTTC	CSVEDHGGTEQYF
-	TRBJ1-2	TRBV5-1	-	TGCGCCAGCAGCTTGGCCCGGACAGAGGGCTATGGCTACACCTTC	CASSLARTEGYGYTF
-	TRBJ2-5	TRBV5-3	once	TGTGCCAGAAGCTTTGGGAAATTTCCGGGACAAGAGCAAGAGACCCAGTACTTC	CARSFGKFPGQEQETQYF